Below, 4 T cell receptor beta chains from the same sample are listed, as sequenced in a study of T cells after yellow fever vaccination. TCRdb fed the 5' RACE reads into MiXCR, producing one record per CDR3 protein. The sample records hundreds of thousands of distinct CDR3 sequences, roughly an eighth being singletons. The sample here was CD4+ T cells sorted from PBMCs, taken 15 days after the yellow fever booster vaccination. The source is a man aged 18 to 30 who received the YFV17D yellow fever vaccine.

This clonotype was detected a few times. The chain employs TRBV6-1 and TRBJ1-4; maybe TRBD1 (5 bases). CDR1 MNHNS and CDR2 SASEGT come from the germline V gene. The CDR3 spans 15 residues. The V end lost 5 bases, the J end lost 5 bases, and 15 bases lay between the germline ends. CDR3 amino acids: CASSLHGGRNEKLFF. CDR3 in DNA: TGTGCCAGCAGTCTCCATGGGGGGAGGAATGAAAAACTGTTTTTT.

This clonotype was observed a few times. This chain joins TRBV4-2 and TRBJ2-5, with 8 bases lining up with TRBD1. Unmatched junction bases numbered 5, after V lost 0 bases and J lost 5 bases. Germline CDR1 and CDR2: LGHNA and YNFKEQ. The CDR3 is 15 residues long. CDR3 DNA: TGTGCCAGCAGCCAAGAGCAGGGGGCCGGGGAGACCCAGTACTTC. Translation gives CASSQEQGAGETQYF.

The chain is built from TRBV18 and TRBJ1-5; 7 bases agree with TRBD1. The CDR3 loop spans 15 amino acids. Germline CDR1 is KGHSH and CDR2 is LQKENI. V lost 0 bases to trimming and J lost 6 bases; unmatched junction nucleotides: 5. DNA for the CDR3: TGTGCCAGCTCACCACCCGGAGGGGGCGGTCAGCCCCAGCATTTT. Translation gives CASSPPGGGGQPQHF.

This clonotype was recorded many times. V gene TRBV6-1 combines with J gene TRBJ1-1, with D perhaps TRBD1 (5 bases). This CDR3 comprises 14 residues. CDR1 and CDR2 from the germline V gene are MNHNS and SASEGT. Trimming removed 8 bases at V and 0 bases at J, with 13 bases between. The DNA for the CDR3 is TGTGCCAGCTATACCAGGGTGATGAACACTGAAGCTTTCTTT. Its translation is CASYTRVMNTEAFF.